These 3 T cell receptor beta chains were sequenced from one sample in a study of blood T cell repertoires in COVID-19. TCRdb's copy holds only in-frame clones and misses some; the assay was immunoSEQ multiplex PCR. The sample has around 230,000 clones, 83% seen once. Material for sequencing was peripheral blood. Source of these receptors: a woman in her 70s with active or convalescent COVID-19.

On this clone itself: One junction end disagrees with the germline gene, perhaps due to a read error. The chain links TRBV7-9 to TRBJ1-2; 7 nucleotides agree with TRBD1. The CDR3 is 12 amino acids. Germline V gives CDR1 SEHNR, CDR2 FQNEAQ (reference sequence). The chain's CDR3 is CASSYDMDRTRF. The CDR3 coding sequence is TGTGCCAGCAGCTATGATATGGACAGGACGCGCTTC.

V and J are TRBV7-2 and TRBJ1-1, with 8 bases fitting TRBD1. Germline V gives CDR1 SGHTA, CDR2 FQGNSA. There are 14 residues in the CDR3. Germline trimming cut 10 bases from V and 5 bases from J; bases unmatched to any gene: 12. The CDR3 DNA follows: TGTGCCACCCAGAGGGACAGGTTCACGACTGAAGCTTTCTTT. It specifies CATQRDRFTTEAFF.

This chain uses TRBV7-9 with TRBJ2-7; possibly TRBD1 for D (5 bases). This CDR3 has 13 amino acids. Germline V gene lookup returns CDR1 SEHNR and CDR2 FQNEAQ (reference sequence). Trimming took 4 bases from V and 2 from J, leaving 9 bases between them. CDR3 sequence (DNA): TGTGCCAGCAGCTCGACAGAGCCCTACGAGCAGTACTTC. Protein sequence: CASSSTEPYEQYF.